This TCR beta chain was captured in a study of neurological immune-mediated disorders. CDR3 size: 14 residues. V shed 4 bases and J 2 bases; nucleotides not matched to a gene: 4. Germline CDR1 reads SGHRS; CDR2 reads YFSETQ. Comment on this clonotype: The antigen remains unidentified.

General study points: Expansion of TCR clones was greatest in HTLV-1-associated myelopathy and smallest in multiple sclerosis, where it fell below that of healthy controls.

TCRdb analysed the 5' RACE reads with MiXCR anew, one entry per CDR3 protein. This repertoire shows under 80,000 distinct CDR3 sequences, around 9.9% found once; its top ten account for about 1.8%. This rearrangement joins TRBV5-1 to TRBJ2-3; the match to TRBD2 covers 7 bases. Material: PBMCs. The TCR sequence derives from a man aged 45 to 65 in good health. The CDR3 DNA reads as TGCGCCAGCAGCCGTGAGCGGGACACAGATACGCAGTATTTT. Its translation is CASSRERDTDTQYF.